Listed below are T cell receptor beta chains from one sample, sequenced in a study of shared clonotypes between healthy human individuals. Using immunoSEQ multiplex PCR, the repertoire was profiled, and TCRdb retains in-frame clones only, with some absent. The sample carries 110,000 or so clones, around 73% recorded once. The specimen was memory CD8+ T cells sorted from blood. All receptors come from a woman in her 30s in good health. CDR3s include the opening cysteine and the closing phenylalanine or tryptophan. D genes are given only for firm matches. Rows give clone size only sometimes, using once, few, many, or a class for an expanded clone.

j_call clone_size v_call d_call cdr3_nt cdr3_aa
TRBJ2-1 few TRBV7-9 TRBD2 TGTGCCAGCAGTGAGTGGGGCGGGAGTTCCTACAATGAGCAGTTCTTC CASSEWGGSSYNEQFF
TRBJ2-7 few TRBV19 - TGTGCCAGTAGTATAGATATCGGGACCTACCAACACGGGCAGTACTTC CASSIDIGTYQHGQYF
TRBJ2-7 - TRBV6-6 - TGTGCCAGCAGTTATGTCGGCTACGAGCAGTACTTC CASSYVGYEQYF
TRBJ2-1 - TRBV5-1 - TGCGCCAGCAGCTTGGCGTTAGAGATCAATGAGCAGTTCTTC CASSLALEINEQFF
TRBJ2-1 - TRBV25-1 TRBD1 TGTGCCAGCAACTCGGACAGGGTGATTAGCAATGAGCAGTTCTTC CASNSDRVISNEQFF
TRBJ2-2 once TRBV7-6 - TGTGCCAGCAGCTTAATAGTATCCGGACCCGGGGAGCTGTTTTTT CASSLIVSGPGELFF
TRBJ2-7 - TRBV2 TRBD2 TGTGCCAGCAGCCCCTCTAGCGGGCCTATATACGAGCAGTACTTC CASSPSSGPIYEQYF
TRBJ1-1 - TRBV6-6 - TGTGCCAGCAGTAACAGGGAGAACACTGAAGCTTTCTTT CASSNRENTEAFF
TRBJ2-7 - TRBV21-1 - TGTGCCAGCAGCGCCGGGACACCTTACGAGCAGTACTTC CASSAGTPYEQYF
TRBJ1-3 - TRBV6-1 - TGTGCCAGCAGTACCAGCCATCCCTCTGGAAACACCATATATTTT CASSTSHPSGNTIYF
TRBJ1-1 - TRBV28 - TGTGCCAGCAGTTCGCCAAGGGAGCTCGAGACTGAAGCTTTCTTT CASSSPRELETEAFF
TRBJ2-3 - TRBV9 - TGTGCCAGCAGCCCACATGGTTGGGCTGCAACCTCTAGCACAGATACGCAGTATTTT CASSPHGWAATSSTDTQYF
TRBJ2-1 once TRBV18 TRBD2 TGTGCCAGCTCACCTCGTAGGACTAGCGGGAGGGGTAATGAGCAGTTCTTC CASSPRRTSGRGNEQFF